Sequencing of this T cell receptor (beta chain) was carried out in a study of T cells in Graves' hyperthyroidism and ophthalmopathy. Study outcomes and limitations: Stable hyperthyroidism was told apart from ophthalmopathy by a model built on 13 V-J features.

Amplified TCR beta CDR3 regions derived from RNA transcripts. The HTBI primer set was used in a first-round RT-PCR of the TCR CDR3. MiXCR was run by TCRdb on the multiplex PCR reads, yielding one entry per CDR3 protein. The table has about 410,000 distinct CDR3 sequences, around 15% seen once; the top ten hold roughly 13%. The CDR3 contains 13 residues. CDR1 and CDR2 (germline): DFQATT, SNEGSKA (reference sequence). The ends were cut back, 5 bases at V and 0 bases at J, with 11 bases in the middle. Exclusion criteria comprised uncontrolled infection, other autoimmune disease, pregnancy or lactation. Orbital computed tomography, thyroid ultrasound, serum thyroxine and TRAb, and clinical symptoms together informed the diagnoses. Points on this clonotype: Its antigen is still unknown. Since a much larger clone is just one base distant, this may be a read error.

The sample taken for sequencing was blood. The sequence was collected from a man between 18 and 35 years old with Graves' ophthalmopathy. V usage is TRBV20-1 and J usage is TRBJ2-7, with D maybe TRBD2 (5 bases). As DNA, the CDR3 is TGCAGTGCTTCTCCGGACTCCTCCTACGAGCAGTACTTC. This codes for CSASPDSSYEQYF.